This T cell receptor (beta chain) was sequenced for a study of T cell responses to AZD1222 COVID-19 vaccine. Sequencing used immunoSEQ multiplex PCR; TCRdb keeps in-frame clones, though not all of them. The sample lists roughly 110,000 clones, around 90% occurring once. This clonotype was sampled from an adult in good health. The material was peripheral blood, obtained on day 0 of AZD1222 vaccination.

The CDR3 sequence is CASGSGTSNEKLFF. CDR3 DNA sequence: TGTGCTAGTGGTTCAGGGACATCTAATGAAAAACTGTTTTTT. This chain joins TRBV12-5 and TRBJ1-4, with a possible D match to TRBD1 (6 bases). The CDR3 runs 14 residues. The V gene lost 4 bases and the J gene lost 3 bases, with 9 bases spanning the gap. The germline gives CDR1 LGHNT, CDR2 FRNRAP.